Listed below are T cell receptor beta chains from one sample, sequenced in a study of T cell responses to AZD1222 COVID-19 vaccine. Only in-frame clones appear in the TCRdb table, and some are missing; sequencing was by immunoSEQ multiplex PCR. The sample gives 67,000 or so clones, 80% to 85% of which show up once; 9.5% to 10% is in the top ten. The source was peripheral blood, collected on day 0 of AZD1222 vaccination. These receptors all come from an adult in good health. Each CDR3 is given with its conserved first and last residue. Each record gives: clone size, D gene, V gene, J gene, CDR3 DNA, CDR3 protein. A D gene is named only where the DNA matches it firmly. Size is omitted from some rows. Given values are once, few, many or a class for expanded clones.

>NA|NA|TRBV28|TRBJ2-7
TGTGCCAGCACCGGGACAACTACCTACGAGCAGTACTTC
CASTGTTTYEQYF
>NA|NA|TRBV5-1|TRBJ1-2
TGCGCCAGCAGCTCGGACGGTGGCTCAGGCTATGGCTACACCTTC
CASSSDGGSGYGYTF
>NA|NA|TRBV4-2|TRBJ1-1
TGTGCCAGCAGCCAGACACAGGGTGTTGAAGCTTTCTTT
CASSQTQGVEAFF
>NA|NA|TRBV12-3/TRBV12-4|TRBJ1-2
TGTGCCAGCGGCAGAAACAGAGATGGCTACACCTTC
CASGRNRDGYTF
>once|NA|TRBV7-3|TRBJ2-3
TGTGCCAGCAGCTTAGATAGGGGATCGCATACGCAGTATTTT
CASSLDRGSHTQYF
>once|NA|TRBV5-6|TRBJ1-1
TGTGCCAGCAGCTTGAGAGGGGGGAACACTGAAGCTTTCTTT
CASSLRGGNTEAFF
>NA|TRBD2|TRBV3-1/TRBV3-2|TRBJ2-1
TGTGCCAGCGGACTAGCGGGTATCTACTACAATGAGCAGTTCTTC
CASGLAGIYYNEQFF
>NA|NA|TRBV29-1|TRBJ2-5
TGCAGCGTTGGGACGCTCCTTGGGGAGACCCAGTACTTC
CSVGTLLGETQYF
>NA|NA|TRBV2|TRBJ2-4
TGTGCCAGCAGTACAGGGTTCGGAAACATTCAGTACTTC
CASSTGFGNIQYF
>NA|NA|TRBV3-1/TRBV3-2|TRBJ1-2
TGTGCCAGCAGCATGTCGACCCAGGGGGGCTACACCTTC
CASSMSTQGGYTF
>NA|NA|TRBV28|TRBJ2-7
TGTGCCAGCAGTTTGCCAGGGATGAACGAGCAGTACTTC
CASSLPGMNEQYF
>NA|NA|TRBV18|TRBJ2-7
TGTGCCAGCTCCCTCGGGACTTCCTACGAGCAGTACTTC
CASSLGTSYEQYF
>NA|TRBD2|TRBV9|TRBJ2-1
TGTGCCAGCAGCGTAGAGGCTAGCGGGGGGACTGCGAGCTCCTACAATGAGCAGTTCTTC
CASSVEASGGTASSYNEQFF
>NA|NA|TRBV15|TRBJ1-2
TGTGCCACCAGCAGAGAGAAAGCAGAGTTAAACTATGGCTACACCTTC
CATSREKAELNYGYTF
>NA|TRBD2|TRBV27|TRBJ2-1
TGTGCCAGCAGTAGCCGGGGACTAGCGGGGTCTCAGAGCTCCTACAATGAGCAGTTCTTC
CASSSRGLAGSQSSYNEQFF
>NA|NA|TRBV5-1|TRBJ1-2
TGCGCCAGCAGCTTGGAAGGGGGGTTTGGCTACACCTTC
CASSLEGGFGYTF
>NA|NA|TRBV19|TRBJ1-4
TGTGCCAGTAAAGGCGATAAACTGTTTTTT
CASKGDKLFF
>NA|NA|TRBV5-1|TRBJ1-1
TGCGCCAGCCGAGGTTCGGGGATGAACACTGAAGCTTTCTTT
CASRGSGMNTEAFF
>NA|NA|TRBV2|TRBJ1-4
TGTGCCAGCAGTGAAAGGAGGGGGGGGAGTGAAAAACTGTTTTTT
CASSERRGGSEKLFF
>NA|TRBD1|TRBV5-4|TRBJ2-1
TGTGCCAGCAGCATCGACAGGGCAAGTTACAATGAGCAGTTCTTC
CASSIDRASYNEQFF
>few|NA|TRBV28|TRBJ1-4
TGTGCCGGCTCGTTGGGTTCTAATGAAAAACTGTTTTTT
CAGSLGSNEKLFF
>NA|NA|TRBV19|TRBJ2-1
TGTGCCACCACCGGAGGGGGACAGATCTACAATGAGCAGTTCTTC
CATTGGGQIYNEQFF
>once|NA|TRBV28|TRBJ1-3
TGTGCCAGCAGTTTCGGCGGGTCCTTATATTCAGGAAACACCATATATTTT
CASSFGGSLYSGNTIYF
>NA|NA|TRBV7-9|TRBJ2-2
TGTGCCAGCACCTATGGGGCAGGCGCGAACACCGGGGAGCTGTTTTTT
CASTYGAGANTGELFF
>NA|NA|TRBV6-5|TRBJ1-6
TGTGCCAGCAGTTACTCATTGACGCTTGATTCACCCCTCCACTTT
CASSYSLTLDSPLHF
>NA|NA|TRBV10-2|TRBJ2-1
TGCGCCAGCAGTGAGTCCCTCGTCTCACCGGAGCAGTTCTTC
CASSESLVSPEQFF